The 5 T cell receptor beta chains below were found in one sample sequenced in a study of T-cell reconstitution after alpha-beta-depleted transplantation in children. Researchers prepared the TCRbeta library using unique molecular identifiers, the study reports. TCRdb recomputed calls from the PCR reads with MiXCR, one row per CDR3 protein. The sample includes 150,000 to 200,000 distinct CDR3 sequences, 11% of them seen just once. The input for sequencing was PBMCs, taken before TCRalphabeta/CD19-depleted stem cell transplant. The receptors were gathered from a boy between 2 and 10 years old with acute myeloid leukemia, due to receive a stem cell transplant.

This clonotype was counted ten times or more. The chain combines TRBV19 with TRBJ1-5; D ambiguous. V was cut by 3 bases and J by 6 bases, with 9 bases left in between. Germline V gives CDR1 LNHDA, CDR2 SQIVND (reference sequence). The CDR3 runs to 13 residues. The CDR3 loop is CASSIRDVQPQHF. In DNA form, the CDR3 reads TGTGCCAGTAGTATTAGGGATGTTCAGCCCCAGCATTTT.

This clonotype was recorded at least ten times. The genes are TRBV28 and TRBJ1-2; maybe TRBD1 (5 bases). The germline CDR1 and CDR2 sequences are MDHEN and SYDVKM. The CDR3 has 14 residues. V lost 4 bases, J lost 4 bases, and 13 bases lay in between. The CDR3 DNA reads TGTGCCAGCAGTTCCCCCCCGACAGTCTATGGCTACACCTTC. Its protein product is CASSSPPTVYGYTF.

This clonotype has ten or more counts. This chain joins TRBV20-1 and TRBJ1-3; D not resolved. Per germline, CDR1 DFQATT and CDR2 SNEGSKA (reference sequence). The CDR3 sequence is 13 residues long. Trimming removed 1 base from V and 0 bases from J, with 4 bases in between. CDR3 coding DNA: TGCAGTGCTAGAGGGTGCTCTGGAAACACCATATATTTT. This codes for CSARGCSGNTIYF.

The sample holds many counts of this clonotype. This chain uses TRBV20-1 with TRBJ1-1; TRBD1 matches at 10 bases. Germline V gene sequence: CDR1 DFQATT, CDR2 SNEGSKA (reference sequence). The V and J ends lost 6 bases and 3 bases, in that order; junction bases with no gene match: 1. The CDR3 loop spans 12 amino acids. The CDR3 loop is CSAGQGDTEAFF. The CDR3 nucleotides are TGCAGTGCCGGACAGGGGGACACTGAAGCTTTCTTT.

This clonotype was counted many times. The chain has TRBV5-1 and TRBJ2-5; D is possibly TRBD1 (5 bases). Germline loops: CDR1 SGHRS, CDR2 YFSETQ. V dropped 2 bases and J dropped 0 bases, with 11 bases sitting between them. This CDR3 region has 15 residues. The CDR3 reads CASSFSGINQETQYF. CDR3 sequence (DNA): TGCGCCAGCAGCTTTTCAGGGATCAACCAAGAGACCCAGTACTTC.